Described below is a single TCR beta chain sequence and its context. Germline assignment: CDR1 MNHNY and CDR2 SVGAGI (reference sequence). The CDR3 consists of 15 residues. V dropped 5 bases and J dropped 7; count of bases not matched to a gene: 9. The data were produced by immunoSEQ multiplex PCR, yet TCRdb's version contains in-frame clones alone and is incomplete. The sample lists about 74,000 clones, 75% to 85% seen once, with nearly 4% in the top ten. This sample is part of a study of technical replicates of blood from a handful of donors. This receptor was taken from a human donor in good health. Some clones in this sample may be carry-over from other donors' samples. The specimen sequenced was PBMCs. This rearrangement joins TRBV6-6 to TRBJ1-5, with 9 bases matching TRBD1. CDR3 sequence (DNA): TGTGCCAGCAGTAGGGGACAGGGTATCGGGCAGCCCCAGCATTTT. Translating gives CASSRGQGIGQPQHF.